The text below deals with one T cell receptor beta chain. The target of this receptor is not known. Base qualities are not recorded, but no much larger clone differs from it by a single base. Per the germline V gene (reference sequence), LNHDA is the CDR1 and SQIVND is the CDR2. From its cysteine to its phenylalanine, the CDR3 spans 13 amino acids. The kept DNA is CDR3 alone, 39 bases in frame from the first base. V and J are truncated by 1 base and 5 bases respectively, leaving an intervening sequence of 9 bases. These data belong to a study of T cell changes during pregnancy in multiple sclerosis (dated by TCRdb to between 2019 and 2020). With regard to the full study: In women with multiple sclerosis, the researchers looked at how the T cell repertoire shifted as pregnancy progressed.

Libraries were made using the immunoSEQ multiplex PCR assay. TCRdb's version of the immuneACCESS table is confined to in-frame rearrangements and falls short of the full clone set. An unresolved V gene accounts for under half of the shortfall where checked; the remainder is of unknown origin. Here the sample has about 100,000 clones; 94% occur a single time. Jointly, the top ten make up approximately 1% of the sample. The TCR comes from a female donor with multiple sclerosis, enrolled in a pregnancy study. The sequence is built from TRBV19 and TRBJ2-7; matching of 5 bases hints at TRBD1 as the D gene. The sample here was peripheral blood, taken before pregnancy. At the DNA level, the sequence is TGTGCCAGTAGTATAGGTCCAGGGAACGAGCAGTACTTC. Its translation is CASSIGPGNEQYF.